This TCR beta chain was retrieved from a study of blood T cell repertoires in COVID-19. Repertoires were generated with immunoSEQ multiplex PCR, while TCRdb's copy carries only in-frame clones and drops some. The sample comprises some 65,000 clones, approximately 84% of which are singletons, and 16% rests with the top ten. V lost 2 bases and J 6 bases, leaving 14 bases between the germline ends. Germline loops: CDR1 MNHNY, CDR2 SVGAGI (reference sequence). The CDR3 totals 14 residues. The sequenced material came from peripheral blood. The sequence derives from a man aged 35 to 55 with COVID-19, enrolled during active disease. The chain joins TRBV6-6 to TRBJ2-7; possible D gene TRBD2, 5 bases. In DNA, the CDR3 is TGTGCCAGCAGTTACCCGGGGAGCGACGTCGAGCAGTACTTC. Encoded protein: CASSYPGSDVEQYF.